The 3 T cell receptor beta chains below come from one sample, sequenced in a study of blood T cell repertoires in COVID-19. Produced via immunoSEQ multiplex PCR; TCRdb's table is partial and in-frame only. The sample comprises about 270,000 clones, approximately 90% of which are singletons, and 2.5% to 3% rests with the top ten. Sequencing was done on a sample of PBMCs or T cells enriched from blood (not recorded which). Receptors originate from a middle-aged man who had been exposed to COVID-19.

This chain joins TRBV5-1 and TRBJ1-1; 7 bases are shared with TRBD1. Trimming cost V 4 bases and J 4 bases; bases outside gene matches: 7. The CDR3 is 14 residues long. CDR1 and CDR2 from the germline V gene are SGHRS and YFSETQ. As DNA, the CDR3 is TGCGCCAGCAGCATACAGGGGCTGAGCACTGAAGCTTTCTTT. Its protein is CASSIQGLSTEAFF.

This clone came up once. This chain joins TRBV7-2 and TRBJ1-1; D unclear. The CDR3 extends over 15 amino acids. Trimming took 2 bases from V and 2 from J, leaving 12 bases between them. Germline CDR1 and CDR2: SGHTA and FQGNSA. The CDR3 DNA reads as TGTGCCAGCAGCTTACAAGGAGCCGTAAACACTGAAGCTTTCTTT. Translating gives CASSLQGAVNTEAFF.

The chain links TRBV5-4 to TRBJ2-7, with D perhaps TRBD1 (6 bases). V was cut by 1 base and J by 5 bases, with 13 bases left in between. The germline gives CDR1 SGHNT, CDR2 YYREEE (reference sequence). CDR3 size: 14 residues. The CDR3 loop reads CASSLTGQSDEQYF. In nucleotides, the CDR3 is TGTGCCAGCAGCTTGACAGGGCAGAGCGACGAGCAGTACTTC.